A single sample gave rise to the 32 T cell receptor beta chains below, sequenced in a study of post-analysis software for immune sequencing data. Study-wide points: There were a few TRBV segments more frequent in patients than controls, and TRBV5-6, TRBV5-1 and TRBV20-1 were among them.

The authors incorporated unique molecular identifiers into the TCR beta cDNA libraries. TCRdb re-analysed the PCR reads in MiXCR, keeping a single row per CDR3 protein. The table has hundreds of thousands of distinct CDR3 sequences, around 64% seen once. These receptors have no known antigen. The sequencing sample was made of blood. The receptors were gathered from a girl aged 2-10 years with multiple sclerosis.

The genes are TRBV7-8 and TRBJ2-1; tentative D call: TRBD1 (6 bases). Trimming pared 1 base from V and 6 bases from J, leaving 16 bases between. Germline V gives CDR1 SGHVS, CDR2 FQNEAQ. The CDR3 is made up of 16 amino acids. In DNA, the CDR3 is TGTGCCAGCAGCTTAGTAGGAGCGACAGGAGGCAATGAGCAGTTCTTC. It codes for CASSLVGATGGNEQFF.

This rearrangement joins TRBV5-4 to TRBJ2-5; TRBD2 matches at 10 bases. CDR1 is SGHNT and CDR2 is YYREEE in the germline V gene (reference sequence). The CDR3 covers 15 residues. The junction had 4 bases not matched to a gene; V was cut back by 0 bases and J by 5 bases. The CDR3 DNA sequence: TGTGCCAGCAGCTTGGCCAGCGGGGGGGTGGAGACCCAGTACTTC. Its protein is CASSLASGGVETQYF.

V is TRBV5-1 and J is TRBJ2-5, with 14 bases lining up with TRBD2. V trimming: 3 bases; J trimming: 4 bases; junction bases outside the gene matches: 8. Germline CDR1 SGHRS, CDR2 YFSETQ. The CDR3 is 17 amino acids. CDR3: CASSSGLAGASGETQYF. As DNA, the CDR3 is TGCGCCAGCAGCTCGGGACTAGCGGGAGCATCGGGAGAGACCCAGTACTTC.

The table lists this clonotype with a few counts. The rearrangement joins TRBV5-1 to TRBJ2-1, with a weak D call TRBD2 (6 bases). The V and J ends lost 4 bases and 12 bases respectively, with 17 bases between them. Germline V gene lookup returns CDR1 SGHRS and CDR2 YFSETQ. The CDR3 is 13 residues long. The CDR3 bases are TGCGCCAGCAGCCGAGACCCGAGGGGAGGGCAGTTCTTC. As protein: CASSRDPRGGQFF.

On this clonotype itself: A read error is possible here, since a much larger clone lies one base away. The J gene is TRBJ2-4, the V gene TRBV4-2; weak D call: TRBD1 (5 bases). This CDR3 region has 15 residues. Germline loops: CDR1 LGHNA, CDR2 YNFKEQ. The CDR3 loop reads CTSSQEARAENIQYF. CDR3 nucleotide sequence: TGTACCAGCAGCCAAGAAGCCAGGGCGGAAAACATTCAGTACTTC.

The J gene is TRBJ2-3, the V gene TRBV4-3; no definite D call. V dropped 1 base and J dropped 2 bases, with 7 bases sitting between them. The CDR3 length is 14 residues. Germline V lookup: CDR1 LGHNA, CDR2 YSLEER. This chain's CDR3 is CASSQGQITDTQYF. In DNA, the CDR3 is TGCGCCAGCAGCCAAGGGCAGATCACAGATACGCAGTATTTT.

This chain uses TRBV29-1 with TRBJ2-1; 10 bases fit TRBD2. The junction had 6 bases not matched to a gene; V was cut back by 0 bases and J by 1 base. The germline V gene encodes CDR1 SQVTM and CDR2 ANQGSEA. The length of the CDR3 is 17 residues. The CDR3 region has the DNA TGCAGCGTTGAAGATCCTCTAGCGGGAGAATCCTACAATGAGCAGTTCTTC. Its translation: CSVEDPLAGESYNEQFF.

The CDR3 loop reads CASSRGRIEAFF. Written as DNA, the CDR3 is TGTGCCAGCAGCCGGGGACGGATTGAAGCTTTCTTT. The chain uses TRBV13 and TRBJ1-1, with D perhaps TRBD1 (5 bases). Trimming took 5 bases from V and 7 from J, leaving 11 bases between them. Germline V gives CDR1 PRHDT, CDR2 FYEKMQ (reference sequence). There are 12 residues in the CDR3.

The chain employs TRBV11-2 and TRBJ2-4; D ambiguous. Trimming took off 3 bases at V and 0 bases at J, with 15 bases between the two ends. This CDR3 spans 17 amino acids. Germline V gene lookup returns CDR1 SGHAT and CDR2 FQNNGV. The CDR3 loop is CASSFPSGAIAKNIQYF. The CDR3 DNA is TGTGCCAGCAGCTTCCCCTCCGGAGCTATAGCCAAAAACATTCAGTACTTC.

This clonotype was seen a handful of times. The CDR3 is CSARVTPEDEQFF. The CDR3 DNA reads as TGCAGTGCTAGAGTGACCCCCGAGGATGAGCAGTTCTTC. This chain links TRBV20-1 with TRBJ2-1; D uncertain. The CDR3 loop spans 13 amino acids. Germline V gene lookup returns CDR1 DFQATT and CDR2 SNEGSKA (reference sequence). Trimming cost V 1 base and J 8 bases, with 12 bases left between them.

This clonotype was counted between two and nine times. The V gene is TRBV12-3 or TRBV12-4, the J gene TRBJ2-5; 7 nucleotides align to TRBD1. The CDR3 extends over 15 amino acids. With V trimmed by 2 bases and J by 1 base, 4 bases remained unmatched. This CDR3 reads CASSLWDRFQETQYF. The CDR3 DNA reads as TGTGCCAGCAGTTTATGGGACAGATTCCAAGAGACCCAGTACTTC.

The V gene is TRBV29-1, the J gene TRBJ1-5; D call uncertain. The length of the CDR3 is 14 residues. Looked up from germline, CDR1 is SQVTM and CDR2 is ANQGSEA. Deletions cut 2 bases from V and 2 bases from J, with 10 bases between. This CDR3 is CSVETGEGNQPQHF. In nucleotides, the CDR3 is TGCAGCGTTGAAACCGGGGAGGGCAATCAGCCCCAGCATTTT. Full variable domain (missing parts from reference TRBV29-1 and TRBJ1-5): SAVISQKPSRDICQRGTSLTIQCQVDSQVTMMFWYRQQPGQSLTLIATANQGSEATYESGFVIDKFPISRPNLTFSTLTVSNMSPEDSSIYLCSVETGEGNQPQHFGDGTRLSIL.

This clonotype was counted between two and nine times. This CDR3 reads CSVEGQSYGYTF. CDR3 coding DNA: TGCAGCGTGGAGGGGCAGTCCTATGGCTACACCTTC. This sequence joins TRBV29-1 and TRBJ1-2, with D possibly being TRBD1 (5 bases). V shed 6 bases and J shed 4 bases, with 12 bases lying between them. CDR3 length: 12 amino acids. Germline V gene sequence: CDR1 SQVTM, CDR2 ANQGSEA.

J is TRBJ1-1 and V is TRBV6-6, with TRBD1 matching over 8 bases. Germline V gene sequence: CDR1 MNHNY, CDR2 SVGAGI (reference sequence). V was pared by 0 bases and J by 7 bases, with 7 bases of the junction left unmatched. This CDR3 comprises 15 residues. This CDR3 is CASSYSTTGVSEAFF. In nucleotides, the CDR3 is TGTGCCAGCAGTTACTCTACGACAGGGGTTAGTGAAGCTTTCTTT.

The chain links TRBV20-1 to TRBJ2-5; D assignment may be TRBD1 or TRBD2 (5 bases each). Germline CDR1 reads DFQATT; CDR2 reads SNEGSKA (reference sequence). This CDR3 has 10 amino acids. V gave up 5 bases and J gave up 5 bases, with 6 bases separating them. This CDR3 is CSAEGETQYF. In nucleotides, the CDR3 is TGCAGTGCTGAGGGGGAGACCCAGTACTTC.

The chain combines TRBV7-2 with TRBJ2-1, with TRBD1 identical over 10 bases. The CDR3 length is 13 residues. The V segment lost 7 bases and the J segment 12 bases; nucleotides outside the gene matches: 9. CDR1 is SGHTA, CDR2 FQGNSA, per germline. The CDR3 DNA reads as TGTGCCAGCAAGTCGGGACAGGGGTGGGCGCAGTTCTTC. It specifies CASKSGQGWAQFF.

The chain links TRBV10-3 to TRBJ2-3; 7 nucleotides align to TRBD2. With 4 bases clipped from V and 1 base from J, the junction kept 5 bases outside the gene matches. In germline, CDR1 is ENHRY, CDR2 SYGVKD. The CDR3 is 15 amino acids. The CDR3: CAISGSTSGTDTQYF. DNA of the CDR3: TGTGCCATCAGTGGGTCAACTAGCGGCACAGATACGCAGTATTTT.

V gene TRBV5-8 combines with J gene TRBJ2-7; either TRBD1 or TRBD2 may fit D (5 bases each). CDR3 size: 14 residues. Germline V gene sequence: CDR1 SGHTS, CDR2 YDEGEE. Trimming removed 0 bases at V and 6 bases at J, with 13 bases between. The CDR3 loop is CASSLAEGPGEQYF. The DNA for the CDR3 is TGTGCCAGCAGCTTGGCCGAGGGGCCGGGCGAGCAGTACTTC.

The rearrangement uses TRBV5-1 and TRBJ2-7; the D gene is possibly TRBD2 (6 bases). Germline CDR1 reads SGHRS; CDR2 reads YFSETQ. This CDR3 contains 15 residues. Trimming pared 0 bases from V and 11 bases from J, leaving 21 bases between. The CDR3 coding sequence is TGCGCCAGCAGCTTGGAGCAGGGAGGTGGTCTCGGGGAGTACTTC. Its translation: CASSLEQGGGLGEYF. Variable domain in full (rest from reference TRBV5-1 and TRBJ2-7): KAGVTQTPRYLIKTRGQQVTLSCSPISGHRSVSWYQQTPGQGLQFLFEYFSETQRNKGNFPGRFSGRQFSNSRSEMNVSTLELGDSALYLCASSLEQGGGLGEYFGPGTRLTVT.

V usage is TRBV7-8 and J usage is TRBJ2-7; no definite D call. This CDR3 contains 14 residues. Trimming shortened V by 6 bases and J by 6 bases, and 18 bases separated the two germline ends. In germline, CDR1 is SGHVS, CDR2 FQNEAQ. The CDR3 loop is CASRHPQAPLEQYF. The DNA of the CDR3 is TGTGCCAGCAGACATCCCCAGGCCCCCCTCGAGCAGTACTTC.

The table lists this clonotype with a few counts. The chain employs TRBV29-1 and TRBJ2-1; 10 bases map to TRBD2. CDR1 is SQVTM and CDR2 is ANQGSEA in the germline V gene. The junction had 9 bases not matched to a gene; V was cut back by 6 bases and J by 4 bases. The CDR3 covers 15 residues. In DNA, the CDR3 is TGCAGCGTCGGATTAGCGGGAGGTGCATACAATGAGCAGTTCTTC. It yields the protein CSVGLAGGAYNEQFF.

The chain couples TRBV25-1 to TRBJ2-1; 9 positions agree with TRBD2. CDR3 length equals 16 residues. The junction had 6 bases not matched to a gene; V was cut back by 3 bases and J by 3 bases. Germline assignment: CDR1 MGHDK and CDR2 SYGVNS. CDR3 DNA sequence: TGTGCCAGCAGTGAGGTAGCGGGAGTTCTCTACAATGAGCAGTTCTTC. It translates to CASSEVAGVLYNEQFF.

This rearrangement joins TRBV5-6 to TRBJ2-1; D gene uncertain. CDR1 is SGHDT and CDR2 is YYEEEE in the germline V gene. Trimming left V 2 bases short and J 7 bases short, with 13 bases between. This CDR3 region has 14 residues. The CDR3: CASSLSLLGNEQFF. As DNA, the CDR3 is TGTGCCAGCAGCTTATCCCTCCTGGGGAATGAGCAGTTCTTC.

Only one count was recorded for this clonotype. The V call is TRBV12-3 or TRBV12-4, the J call TRBJ1-5; TRBD1 aligns across 11 bases. The length of the CDR3 is 18 residues. V lost 3 bases, J lost 1 base, and 8 bases stayed unmatched. CDR3 sequence reads: CASSFRGQGVWSNQPQHF. The CDR3 nucleotides are TGTGCCAGCAGTTTTAGGGGACAGGGGGTTTGGAGCAATCAGCCCCAGCATTTT.

This chain joins TRBV20-1 and TRBJ2-1; 8 bases agree with TRBD1. This CDR3 region has 14 residues. J lost 10 bases, V lost 1 base, and 9 bases had no gene match. Germline CDR1 is DFQATT and CDR2 is SNEGSKA (reference sequence). CDR3 nucleotide sequence: TGCAGTGCTAGAGGGGGACAGGTATGGGGCGAGCAGTTCTTC. Translated, it gives CSARGGQVWGEQFF.

This clonotype has more than one count but fewer than ten. The J gene is TRBJ1-2, the V gene TRBV28; D is unclear. V lost 2 bases, J lost 2 bases, and 9 bases lay in between. The V gene's germline CDR1 is MDHEN and CDR2 SYDVKM. This CDR3 has 14 residues. The CDR3 DNA follows: TGTGCCAGCAGTTTACTGCAGGCGAACTATGGCTACACCTTC. This encodes CASSLLQANYGYTF.

The V call is TRBV10-3, the J call TRBJ2-1, with TRBD2 as a possible D gene (6 bases). Trimming left V 8 bases short and J 2 bases short, with 16 bases between. The CDR3 is made up of 15 amino acids. Germline assignment: CDR1 ENHRY and CDR2 SYGVKD. This chain's CDR3 is CAIGSSEIPYNEQFF. CDR3 DNA sequence: TGTGCCATCGGGTCTAGCGAGATCCCCTACAATGAGCAGTTCTTC.

The chain employs TRBV29-1 and TRBJ2-7, with a possible D match to TRBD2 (6 bases). In germline, CDR1 is SQVTM, CDR2 ANQGSEA. V was trimmed by 2 bases and J by 4 bases, leaving 12 bases between them. The CDR3 consists of 13 residues. CDR3 nucleotides: TGCAGCGTTGAATCCCCGGGAGTATACGAGCAGTACTTC. Encoded protein: CSVESPGVYEQYF.

This chain joins TRBV5-6 and TRBJ1-2, with D maybe TRBD1 (5 bases). With 3 bases removed from V and 6 bases from J, the gap between germline ends came to 15 bases. Germline assignment: CDR1 SGHDT and CDR2 YYEEEE. CDR3 length: 14 amino acids. As DNA, the CDR3 is TGTGCCAGCAGCTACATTTCAGGGTCGGATGGCTACACCTTC. This sequence encodes CASSYISGSDGYTF. The full variable domain, completed using reference TRBV5-6 and TRBJ1-2, is DAGVTQSPTHLIKTRGQQVTLRCSPKSGHDTVSWYQQALGQGPQFIFQYYEEEERQRGNFPDRFSGHQFPNYSSELNVNALLLGDSALYLCASSYISGSDGYTFGSGTRLTVV.

The chain employs TRBV18 and TRBJ1-1; 9 positions match TRBD1. The germline CDR1 and CDR2 sequences are KGHSH and LQKENI. V was pared by 4 bases and J by 1 base, with 7 bases of the junction left unmatched. CDR3 length equals 16 residues. CDR3 DNA: TGTGCCAGCTCACTCGGGACAGGGTGGGGGAACACTGAAGCTTTCTTT. Translated: CASSLGTGWGNTEAFF.

There are a few counts of this clonotype. This chain connects TRBV10-2 to TRBJ2-7, with 9 nucleotides matching TRBD1. V trimming: 3 bases; J trimming: 1 base; junction bases outside the gene matches: 7. Germline V gene data show CDR1 as WSHSY and CDR2 as SAAADI. This CDR3 contains 16 residues. The CDR3 protein is CASSDTPGTGSYEQYF. The CDR3 region has the DNA TGCGCCAGCAGTGACACGCCCGGGACAGGGTCCTACGAGCAGTACTTC.

V and J are TRBV5-5 and TRBJ2-7, with 9 bases aligning to TRBD1. This CDR3 is 14 amino acids long. Germline assignment: CDR1 SGHKS and CDR2 YYEKEE (reference sequence). Trimming removed 9 bases from V and 5 bases from J; junction bases left unmatched: 12. CDR3 in amino acids: CATRFGQGSHEQYF. The CDR3 DNA sequence: TGTGCCACCAGATTTGGACAGGGGAGCCACGAGCAGTACTTC.